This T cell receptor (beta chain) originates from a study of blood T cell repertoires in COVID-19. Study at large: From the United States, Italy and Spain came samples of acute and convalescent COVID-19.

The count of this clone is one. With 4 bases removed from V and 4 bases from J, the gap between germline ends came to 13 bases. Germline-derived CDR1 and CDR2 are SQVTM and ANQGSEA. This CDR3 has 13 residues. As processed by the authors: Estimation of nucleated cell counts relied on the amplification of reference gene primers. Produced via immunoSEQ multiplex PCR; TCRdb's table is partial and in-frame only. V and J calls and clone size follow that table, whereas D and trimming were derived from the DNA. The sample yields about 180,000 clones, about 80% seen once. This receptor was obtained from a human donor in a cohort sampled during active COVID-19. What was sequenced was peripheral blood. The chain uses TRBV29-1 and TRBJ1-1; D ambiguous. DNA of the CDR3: TGCAGCGTTGTATTAGGTGCGGGCACTGAAGCTTTCTTT. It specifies CSVVLGAGTEAFF.